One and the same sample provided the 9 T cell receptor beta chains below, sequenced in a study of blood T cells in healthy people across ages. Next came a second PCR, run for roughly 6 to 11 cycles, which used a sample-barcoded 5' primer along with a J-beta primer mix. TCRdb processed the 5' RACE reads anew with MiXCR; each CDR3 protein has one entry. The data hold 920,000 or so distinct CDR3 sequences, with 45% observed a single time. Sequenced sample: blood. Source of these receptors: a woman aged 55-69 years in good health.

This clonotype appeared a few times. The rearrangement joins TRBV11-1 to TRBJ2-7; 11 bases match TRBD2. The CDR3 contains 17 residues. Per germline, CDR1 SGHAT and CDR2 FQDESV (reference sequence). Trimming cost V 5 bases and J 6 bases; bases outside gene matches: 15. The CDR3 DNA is TGTGCCAGCAGCCTAGAACTAGCGGGAGTGTCCGGGGGCGAGCAGTACTTC. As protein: CASSLELAGVSGGEQYF.

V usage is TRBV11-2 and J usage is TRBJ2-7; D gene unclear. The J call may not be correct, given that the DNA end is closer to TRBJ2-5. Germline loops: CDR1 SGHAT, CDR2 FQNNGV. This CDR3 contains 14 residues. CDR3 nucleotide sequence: TGTGCCAGCAGCTCCACCCCGGTCAAGGAGACCCAGTACTTC. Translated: CASSSTPVKETQYF.

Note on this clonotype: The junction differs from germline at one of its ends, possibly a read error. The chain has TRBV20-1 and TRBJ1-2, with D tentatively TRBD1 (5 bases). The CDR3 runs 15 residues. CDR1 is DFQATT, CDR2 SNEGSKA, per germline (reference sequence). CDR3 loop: CSASGSKGHLNGCTF. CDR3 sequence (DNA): TGCAGTGCTAGCGGAAGTAAAGGACATCTGAATGGCTGCACCTTC.

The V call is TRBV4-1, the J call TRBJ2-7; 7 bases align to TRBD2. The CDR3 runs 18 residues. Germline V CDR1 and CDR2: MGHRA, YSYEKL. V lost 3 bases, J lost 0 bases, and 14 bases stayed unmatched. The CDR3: CASSHPPAGPWSSYEQYF. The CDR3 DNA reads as TGCGCCAGCAGCCACCCCCCAGCGGGACCTTGGAGCTCCTACGAGCAGTACTTC.

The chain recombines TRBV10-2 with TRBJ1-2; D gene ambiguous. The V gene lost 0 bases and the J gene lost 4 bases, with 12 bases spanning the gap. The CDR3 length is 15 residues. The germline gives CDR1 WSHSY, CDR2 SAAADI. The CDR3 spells CASSESGPRGYGYTF. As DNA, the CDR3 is TGCGCCAGCAGTGAGTCAGGGCCTCGAGGCTATGGCTACACCTTC.

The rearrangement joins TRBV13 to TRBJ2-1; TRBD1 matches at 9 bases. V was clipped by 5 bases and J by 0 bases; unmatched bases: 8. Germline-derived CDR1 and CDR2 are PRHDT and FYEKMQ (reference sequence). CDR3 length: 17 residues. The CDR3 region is CASSPPGQGRSYNEQFF. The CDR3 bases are TGTGCCAGCAGCCCACCGGGACAGGGACGCTCCTACAATGAGCAGTTCTTC.

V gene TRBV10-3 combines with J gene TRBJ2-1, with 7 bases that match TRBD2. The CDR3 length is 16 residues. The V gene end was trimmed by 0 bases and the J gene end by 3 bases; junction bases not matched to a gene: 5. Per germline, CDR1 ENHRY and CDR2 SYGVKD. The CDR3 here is CAISESVSGNYNEQFF. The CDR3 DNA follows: TGTGCCATCAGTGAGTCGGTAAGCGGGAACTACAATGAGCAGTTCTTC.

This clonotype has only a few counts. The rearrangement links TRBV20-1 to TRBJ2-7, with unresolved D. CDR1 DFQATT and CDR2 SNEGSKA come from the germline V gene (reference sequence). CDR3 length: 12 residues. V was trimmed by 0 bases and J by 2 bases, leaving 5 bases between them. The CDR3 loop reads CSARERPYEQYF. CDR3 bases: TGCAGTGCTAGAGAACGACCCTACGAGCAGTACTTC.

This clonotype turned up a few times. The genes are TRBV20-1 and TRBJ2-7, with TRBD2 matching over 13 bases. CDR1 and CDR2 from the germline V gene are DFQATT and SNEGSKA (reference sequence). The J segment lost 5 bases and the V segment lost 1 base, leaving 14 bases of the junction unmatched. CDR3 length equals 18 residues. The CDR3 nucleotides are TGCAGTGCTAGAGCCGATTCCTGGGGACTAGCGGGAAAGGACGAGCAGTACTTC. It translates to CSARADSWGLAGKDEQYF.